This entry lists 2 T cell receptor beta chains sequenced from one sample in a study of cytomegalovirus exposure and HLA in healthy donors. Sequenced by immunoSEQ multiplex PCR; TCRdb stores in-frame clones only, minus some. The sample consists of 110,000 or so clones, more than 75% of them appearing once. Sequencing was done on a sample of PBMCs. These receptors came from a woman aged 25 to 39 in good health and CMV-seronegative.

This clone turned up a few times. V usage is TRBV6-1 and J usage is TRBJ1-5; D is possibly TRBD1 (5 bases). This CDR3 contains 18 residues. The ends were cut back, 4 bases at V and 0 bases at J, with 19 bases in the middle. Germline assignment: CDR1 MNHNS and CDR2 SASEGT. The CDR3 region is CASSVGLDIHHSNQPQHF. In DNA form, the CDR3 reads TGTGCCAGCAGTGTGGGACTGGACATCCACCATAGCAATCAGCCCCAGCATTTT.

This sequence joins TRBV6-1 and TRBJ1-3, with D unclear. This CDR3 has 14 amino acids. The V gene lost 6 bases and the J gene lost 4 bases, with 13 bases spanning the gap. Per the germline V gene, CDR1 is MNHNS and CDR2 is SASEGT. The CDR3, as DNA: TGTGCCAGCAGACAAAGACTACAGGGAAACACCATATATTTT. It translates to CASRQRLQGNTIYF.